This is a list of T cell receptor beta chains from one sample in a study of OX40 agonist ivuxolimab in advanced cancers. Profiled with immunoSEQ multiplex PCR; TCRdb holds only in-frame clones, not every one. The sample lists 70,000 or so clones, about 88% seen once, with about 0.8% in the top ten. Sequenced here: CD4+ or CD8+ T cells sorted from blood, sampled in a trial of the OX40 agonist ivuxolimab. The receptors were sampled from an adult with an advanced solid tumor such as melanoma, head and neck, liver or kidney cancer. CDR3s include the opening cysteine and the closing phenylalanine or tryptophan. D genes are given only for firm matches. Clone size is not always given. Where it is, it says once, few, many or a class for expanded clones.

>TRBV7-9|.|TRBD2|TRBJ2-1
TGTGCCAGCAGCTTGCCTCTAGCGGGAGGGCAAGATGAGCAGTTCTTC
CASSLPLAGGQDEQFF
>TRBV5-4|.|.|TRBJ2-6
TGTGCCAGCAGCCAACAGTTAAGCTCTGGGGCCAACGTCCTGACTTTC
CASSQQLSSGANVLTF
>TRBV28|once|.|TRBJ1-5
TGTGCCAGCACCCCGGCCGGGGGCAATCAGCCCCAGCATTTT
CASTPAGGNQPQHF
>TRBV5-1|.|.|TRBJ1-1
TGCGCCAGCTGGGTGGGACCGGGGGTGAACACTGAAGCTTTCTTT
CASWVGPGVNTEAFF
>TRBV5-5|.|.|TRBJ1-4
TGTGCCAGCAGCCCAAACCCGGACACTAATGAAAAACTGTTTTTT
CASSPNPDTNEKLFF
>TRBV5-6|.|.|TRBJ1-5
TGTGCCAGCAGCCCGGACGGTGTAGGACAGAGCAATCAGCCCCAGCATTTT
CASSPDGVGQSNQPQHF
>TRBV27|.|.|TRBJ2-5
TGTGCCAGCAGTTTATCTGGGCAAGAGACCCAGTACTTC
CASSLSGQETQYF
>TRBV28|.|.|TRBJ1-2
TGTGCCAGCAGACCCCAGGGAAATGGCTACACCTTC
CASRPQGNGYTF
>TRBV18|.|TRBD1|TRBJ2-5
TGTGCCAGCTCACCAAGTCCCCCGGGACAGGGAGTAGAGACCCAGTACTTC
CASSPSPPGQGVETQYF
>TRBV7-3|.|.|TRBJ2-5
TGTGCCAGCAGCTTAAGTGCCCAAGAGACCCAGTACTTC
CASSLSAQETQYF
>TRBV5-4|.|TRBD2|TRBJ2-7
TGTGCTTTCGGAAAGCGGGATTCCTACGAGCAGTACTTC
CAFGKRDSYEQYF
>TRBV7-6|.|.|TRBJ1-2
TGTGCCAGCAGCTTAGGAGAGGGCTATGGCTACACCTTC
CASSLGEGYGYTF
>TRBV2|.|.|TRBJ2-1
TGTGCCAGCGCTTCAGAGTCCTACAATGAGCAGTTCTTC
CASASESYNEQFF
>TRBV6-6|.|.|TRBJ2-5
TGTGCCAGCAGACGGGACATGCAAGAGACCCAGTACTTC
CASRRDMQETQYF
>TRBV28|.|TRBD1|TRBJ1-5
TGTGCCAGCAGTCTGGGACAGGGGGCTCCCAATAATCAGCCCCAGCATTTT
CASSLGQGAPNNQPQHF
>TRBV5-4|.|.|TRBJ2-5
TGTGCCAGCAGCTTGGACAGCGACCAAGAGACCCAGTACTTC
CASSLDSDQETQYF
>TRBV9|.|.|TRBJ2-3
TGTGCCAGCAGCCCAGGCTGGCAAACAGGGGATACGCAGTATTTT
CASSPGWQTGDTQYF
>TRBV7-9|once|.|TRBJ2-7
TGTGCCAGCAGCTTAGATGTGGCAGGGTCCTCCTACGAGCAGTACTTC
CASSLDVAGSSYEQYF
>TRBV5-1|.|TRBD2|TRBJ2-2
TGCGCCAGCAGCTTGGGACAGAGCGGGGTCAACACCGGGGAGCTGTTTTTT
CASSLGQSGVNTGELFF
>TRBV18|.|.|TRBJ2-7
TGTGCCAGCTCACTGAAACAGGGGGAGGGCGAGCAGTACTTC
CASSLKQGEGEQYF
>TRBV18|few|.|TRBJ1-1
TGTGCCAGCTCACGAGCAGGGGAGACTGAAGCTTTCTTT
CASSRAGETEAFF
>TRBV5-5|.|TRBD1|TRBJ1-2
TGTGCCAGCAGCGGGGGGGACAGGTTTCATGGCTACACCTTC
CASSGGDRFHGYTF
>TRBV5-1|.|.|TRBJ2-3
TGCGCCAGCAGCTCGGACACCAGCACAGATACGCAGTATTTT
CASSSDTSTDTQYF
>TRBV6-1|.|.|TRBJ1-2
TGTGCCAGCAGAACTGGACCAACCGGCTACACCTTC
CASRTGPTGYTF
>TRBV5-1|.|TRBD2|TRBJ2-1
TGCGCCAGCAAAAAAGCGGGATCCACTTACAATGAGCAGTTCTTC
CASKKAGSTYNEQFF
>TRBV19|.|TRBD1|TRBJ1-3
TGTGCCAGTAGTACTCCTCCGGGACAGCCTAGCTCTGGAAACACCATATATTTT
CASSTPPGQPSSGNTIYF
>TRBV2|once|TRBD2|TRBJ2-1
TGTGCCAGCAGTGTTGCTAGCGGGGTGGTGGGTGAGCAGTTCTTC
CASSVASGVVGEQFF
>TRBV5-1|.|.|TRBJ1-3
TGCGCCAGCAGCTTCGCCGGTGGAAACACCATATATTTT
CASSFAGGNTIYF
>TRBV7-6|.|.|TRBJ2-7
TGTGCCAGCAGCTTAGCTGACAAGACCTACGAGCAGTACTTC
CASSLADKTYEQYF
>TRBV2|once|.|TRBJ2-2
TGTGCCAGCAGTGAAGGACAGCTCACCGGGGAGCTGTTTTTT
CASSEGQLTGELFF
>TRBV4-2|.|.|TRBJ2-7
TGTGCCAGCAGCCGTGGACTAAGCTCCTACGAGCAGTACTTC
CASSRGLSSYEQYF